This is a list of T cell receptor beta chains from one sample in a study of patients and donors after allogeneic stem cell transplantation. MiXCR, run by TCRdb on the RT-PCR reads, gives a single entry per CDR3 protein. Of 900,000 to 1,000,000 distinct CDR3 sequences listed, more than 15% are singletons. The sequenced sample was blood, either unsorted or a sorted T cell fraction (not recorded which). Receptor source: a human donor who was either an allogeneic HSCT recipient or a stem cell or donor lymphocyte infusion donor (not recorded which). It is not recorded whose cells these are; they may come from a transplant donor. CDR3s include the opening cysteine and the closing phenylalanine or tryptophan. The order of the fields is CDR3 protein, CDR3 DNA, D gene, V gene, clone size, J gene. D genes are given only for firm matches. A clone size is listed for some rows: how often the clone was seen (once, few, many), or a class if it is expanded.

cdr3_aa: CSARRTSGGASEQFF; cdr3_nt: TGCAGTGCTAGACGTACTAGCGGGGGGGCATCTGAGCAGTTCTTC; d_call: TRBD2; v_call: TRBV20-1; clone_size: NA; j_call: TRBJ2-1
cdr3_aa: CASSFGRINEKLFF; cdr3_nt: TGTGCCAGCAGCTTCGGTCGGATTAATGAAAAACTGTTTTTT; d_call: NA; v_call: TRBV13; clone_size: few; j_call: TRBJ1-4
cdr3_aa: CASSPDESGSSMEQYF; cdr3_nt: TGTGCCAGCAGCCCCGATGAGAGCGGGAGTTCTATGGAGCAGTACTTC; d_call: TRBD2; v_call: TRBV9; clone_size: NA; j_call: TRBJ2-7
cdr3_aa: CASSPLGYGTAQHF; cdr3_nt: TGTGCCAGCAGTCCCCTGGGGTACGGTACAGCCCAGCATTTT; d_call: NA; v_call: TRBV12-3/TRBV12-4; clone_size: many; j_call: TRBJ1-5
cdr3_aa: CASSLYADPDGTGELFF; cdr3_nt: TGTGCCAGCAGTTTATATGCCGACCCGGATGGTACCGGGGAGCTGTTTTTT; d_call: NA; v_call: TRBV27; clone_size: few; j_call: TRBJ2-2
cdr3_aa: CASNEQSYNEQFF; cdr3_nt: TGTGCCAGCAACGAGCAGAGCTACAATGAGCAGTTCTTC; d_call: NA; v_call: TRBV5-8; clone_size: NA; j_call: TRBJ2-1
cdr3_aa: CASSSLKLAGGSYNEQFF; cdr3_nt: TGCGCCAGCAGCTCCTTGAAATTAGCGGGGGGCTCCTACAATGAGCAGTTCTTC; d_call: TRBD2; v_call: TRBV5-1; clone_size: few; j_call: TRBJ2-1
cdr3_aa: CASSPAVGGVYGYTF; cdr3_nt: TGTGCCAGCAGCCCCGCCGTGGGGGGCGTCTATGGCTACACCTTC; d_call: NA; v_call: TRBV7-2; clone_size: few; j_call: TRBJ1-2
cdr3_aa: CASSPMAGGAYEQYF; cdr3_nt: TGTGCCAGCAGTCCCATGGCGGGGGGTGCCTACGAGCAGTACTTC; d_call: TRBD2; v_call: TRBV6-1; clone_size: NA; j_call: TRBJ2-7
cdr3_aa: CSAHSRGESTGELFF; cdr3_nt: TGCAGTGCCCACTCCAGGGGGGAGAGCACCGGGGAGCTGTTTTTT; d_call: NA; v_call: TRBV20-1; clone_size: few; j_call: TRBJ2-2
cdr3_aa: CASSPRARGTIYF; cdr3_nt: TGTGCCAGCAGCCCTCGGGCCCGGGGCACCATATATTTT; d_call: NA; v_call: TRBV9; clone_size: NA; j_call: TRBJ1-3
cdr3_aa: CASSWGLAGAADTQYF; cdr3_nt: TGTGCCAGCAGTTGGGGACTAGCGGGAGCGGCAGATACGCAGTATTTT; d_call: TRBD2; v_call: TRBV12-3/TRBV12-4; clone_size: NA; j_call: TRBJ2-3
cdr3_aa: CASGFTLRLASGSTDTQYF; cdr3_nt: TGTGCTAGTGGTTTTACTCTCAGGCTGGCTAGCGGATCCACAGATACGCAGTATTTT; d_call: TRBD2; v_call: TRBV12-5; clone_size: NA; j_call: TRBJ2-3